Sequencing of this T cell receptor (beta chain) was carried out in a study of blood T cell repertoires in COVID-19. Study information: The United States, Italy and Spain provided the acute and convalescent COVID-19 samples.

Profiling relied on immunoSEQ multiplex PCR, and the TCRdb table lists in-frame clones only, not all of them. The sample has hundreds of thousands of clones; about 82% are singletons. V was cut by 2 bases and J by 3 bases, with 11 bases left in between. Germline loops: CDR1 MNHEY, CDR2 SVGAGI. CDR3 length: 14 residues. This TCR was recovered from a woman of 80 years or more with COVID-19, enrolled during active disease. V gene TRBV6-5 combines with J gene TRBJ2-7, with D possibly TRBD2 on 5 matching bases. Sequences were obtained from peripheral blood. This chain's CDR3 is CASSYPGEFYEQYF. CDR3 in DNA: TGTGCCAGCAGTTACCCCGGGGAGTTCTACGAGCAGTACTTC.